This is a list of T cell receptor beta chains from one sample in a study of T cell changes during pregnancy in multiple sclerosis. Clones were read by immunoSEQ multiplex PCR, and TCRdb kept only the in-frame ones, dropping some. Here the sample spans approximately 70,000 clones, 92% being singletons. Material: peripheral blood, obtained in the first trimester of pregnancy. Receptor source: a female donor in good health, enrolled as a control in a pregnancy study. Both conserved end residues are trimmed from each CDR3. Each record gives: CDR3 protein, clone size, V gene. Expanded clones get a size class; other rows say once, few or many, or leave the size out.

CDR3aa: ASSFGQQQY
abundance: -
v_gene: TRBV7-9

CDR3aa: ASSALRARNEQF
abundance: -
v_gene: TRBV9

CDR3aa: ASSPGTGDTGELF
abundance: -
v_gene: TRBV6-1

CDR3aa: ASSEGSGPYNEQF
abundance: -
v_gene: TRBV2

CDR3aa: ASSLGRGGTEAF
abundance: -
v_gene: TRBV13

CDR3aa: ASPGQGRDQPQH
abundance: -
v_gene: TRBV19

CDR3aa: ASSLAGQRSTDTQY
abundance: -
v_gene: TRBV5-4

CDR3aa: ASKSPSGRARHNEQF
abundance: -
v_gene: TRBV19

CDR3aa: ASSQDPRGLAKNIQY
abundance: -
v_gene: TRBV4-1

CDR3aa: ASSDLAGAYNEQF
abundance: few
v_gene: TRBV2

CDR3aa: ASSLGTEYEQY
abundance: -
v_gene: TRBV7-6

CDR3aa: ASSLVGASGSTYEQY
abundance: once
v_gene: TRBV5-6

CDR3aa: ASSLIPASADTQY
abundance: -
v_gene: TRBV5-1

CDR3aa: ASTLGQGFTEAF
abundance: -
v_gene: TRBV6-6

CDR3aa: ASSLVVNEQY
abundance: -
v_gene: TRBV5-8

CDR3aa: ASSYGQAEQY
abundance: -
v_gene: TRBV6-5

CDR3aa: ASSPRGGNQPQH
abundance: -
v_gene: TRBV7-9

CDR3aa: ASSGLAGGPSETQY
abundance: -
v_gene: TRBV2

CDR3aa: ASSLGDRGWGEQY
abundance: -
v_gene: TRBV5-5

CDR3aa: ASSQEAQPYEQY
abundance: -
v_gene: TRBV4-2

CDR3aa: ASSQVIREEYGYT
abundance: -
v_gene: TRBV4-1

CDR3aa: ASSADRGRRRYEQY
abundance: -
v_gene: TRBV28

CDR3aa: ASSVTGQGWETQY
abundance: -
v_gene: TRBV28

CDR3aa: ASSLSGQGFSYEQY
abundance: -
v_gene: TRBV28

CDR3aa: ASSLGSYNEQF
abundance: -
v_gene: TRBV7-9

CDR3aa: ASSVLLAGGTDTQY
abundance: -
v_gene: TRBV5-4

CDR3aa: ASSGLAGGELF
abundance: -
v_gene: TRBV19

CDR3aa: ASSPRADGSKNIQY
abundance: -
v_gene: TRBV18

CDR3aa: ASSLGTGLPYEQY
abundance: -
v_gene: TRBV7-9

CDR3aa: ASSGPLWAGVPETQY
abundance: -
v_gene: TRBV6-1

CDR3aa: ATGYGQPQH
abundance: -
v_gene: TRBV2

CDR3aa: ASAWGGTNTGELF
abundance: -
v_gene: TRBV11-2

CDR3aa: ASSPGLANQETQY
abundance: -
v_gene: TRBV7-2

CDR3aa: ASRRDPHTDTQY
abundance: -
v_gene: TRBV5-1

CDR3aa: ASSTFTSGMAGELF
abundance: -
v_gene: TRBV5-4

CDR3aa: ASSTQGADYGYT
abundance: -
v_gene: TRBV5-4

CDR3aa: ASSRGFPGLSSYEQY
abundance: -
v_gene: TRBV27

CDR3aa: ASSVQGFNTEAF
abundance: few
v_gene: TRBV5-1

CDR3aa: ASSLTGLGELF
abundance: -
v_gene: TRBV4-1

CDR3aa: ASRDIANTGELF
abundance: -
v_gene: TRBV6-4

CDR3aa: ASSLSLAGVDEQY
abundance: many
v_gene: TRBV27

CDR3aa: ASNHGPGTYEQY
abundance: -
v_gene: TRBV7-9

CDR3aa: ASSSSGTGTYEQY
abundance: -
v_gene: TRBV5-1

CDR3aa: ASSSSTGVARQPQH
abundance: once
v_gene: TRBV28

CDR3aa: AWSVSRTEAF
abundance: few
v_gene: TRBV30

CDR3aa: ASSYSIGTLYNEQF
abundance: -
v_gene: TRBV6-5